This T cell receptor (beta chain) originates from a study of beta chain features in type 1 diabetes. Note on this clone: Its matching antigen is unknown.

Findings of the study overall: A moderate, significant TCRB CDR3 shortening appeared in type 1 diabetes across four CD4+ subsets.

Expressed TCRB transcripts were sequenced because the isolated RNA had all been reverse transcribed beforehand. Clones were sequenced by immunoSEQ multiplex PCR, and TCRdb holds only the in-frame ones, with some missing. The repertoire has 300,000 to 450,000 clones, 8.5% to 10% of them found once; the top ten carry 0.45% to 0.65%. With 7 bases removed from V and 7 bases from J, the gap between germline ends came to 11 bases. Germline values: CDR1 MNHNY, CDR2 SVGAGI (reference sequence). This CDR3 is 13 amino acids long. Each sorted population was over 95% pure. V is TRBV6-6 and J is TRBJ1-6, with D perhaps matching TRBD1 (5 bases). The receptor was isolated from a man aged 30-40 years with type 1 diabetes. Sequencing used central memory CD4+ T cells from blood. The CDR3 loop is CASISRQNSPLHF. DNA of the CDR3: TGTGCCAGCATCTCGAGACAGAATTCACCCCTCCACTTT.